Sequencing of this TCR beta chain was carried out in a study of blood T cell repertoires in COVID-19. Original methodology: Amplification of reference gene primers was used by the study to estimate nucleated cell counts. The protocol was immunoSEQ multiplex PCR, while the TCRdb copy is restricted to in-frame clones and leaves out a portion. The V and J calls and clone size come from that table; D and trimming were worked out from the DNA. The top ten hold around 8% of the sample, which has roughly 8,500 clones, 65% to 90% seen once. This TCR derives from a human donor in a cohort sampled during active COVID-19. Material: peripheral blood.

This CDR3 reads CASSLAASGMREQYF. CDR3 DNA: TGTGCCAGCAGCTTGGCTGCTAGCGGGATGAGGGAGCAGTACTTC. This chain uses TRBV5-8 with TRBJ2-7, with 9 nucleotides matching TRBD2. Germline V CDR1 and CDR2: SGHTS, YDEGEE. The CDR3 is 15 amino acids. With V trimmed by 0 bases and J by 7 bases, 8 bases remained unmatched.